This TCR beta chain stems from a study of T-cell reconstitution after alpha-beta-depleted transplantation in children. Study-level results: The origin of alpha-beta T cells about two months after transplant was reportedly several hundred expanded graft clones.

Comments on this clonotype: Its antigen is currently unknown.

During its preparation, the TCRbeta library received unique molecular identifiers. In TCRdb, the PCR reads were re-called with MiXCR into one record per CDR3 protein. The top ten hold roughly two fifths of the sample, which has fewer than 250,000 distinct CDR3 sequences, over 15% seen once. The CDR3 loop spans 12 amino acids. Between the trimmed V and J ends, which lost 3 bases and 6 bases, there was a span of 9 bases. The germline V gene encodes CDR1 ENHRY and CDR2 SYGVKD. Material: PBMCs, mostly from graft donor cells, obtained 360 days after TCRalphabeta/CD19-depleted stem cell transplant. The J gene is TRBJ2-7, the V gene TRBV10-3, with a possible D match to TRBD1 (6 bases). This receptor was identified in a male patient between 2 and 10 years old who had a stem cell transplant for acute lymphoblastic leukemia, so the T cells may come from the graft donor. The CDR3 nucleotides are TGTGCCATCAGTGAAGGACAGTTCGAGCAGTACTTC. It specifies CAISEGQFEQYF.